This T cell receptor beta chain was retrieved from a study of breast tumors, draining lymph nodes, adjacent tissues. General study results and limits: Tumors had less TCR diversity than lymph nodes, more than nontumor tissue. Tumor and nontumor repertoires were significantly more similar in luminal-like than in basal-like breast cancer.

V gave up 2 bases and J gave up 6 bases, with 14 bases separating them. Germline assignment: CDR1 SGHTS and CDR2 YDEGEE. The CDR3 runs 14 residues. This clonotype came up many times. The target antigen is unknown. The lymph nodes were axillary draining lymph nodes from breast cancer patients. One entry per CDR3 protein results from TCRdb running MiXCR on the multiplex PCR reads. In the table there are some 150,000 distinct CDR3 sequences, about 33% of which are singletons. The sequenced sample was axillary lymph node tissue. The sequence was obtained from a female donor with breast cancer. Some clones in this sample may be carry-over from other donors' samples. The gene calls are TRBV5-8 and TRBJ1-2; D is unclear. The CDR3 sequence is CASSLQVPGNGYTF. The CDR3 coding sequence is TGTGCCAGCAGCTTACAAGTGCCGGGGAATGGCTACACCTTC.